This TCR beta chain was recovered during a study of molecular identifiers for immune sequencing clone quantification. Findings and limits, study-wide: Identical TCR molecules can share a barcode, and this sharing could underestimate highly expanded clone sizes.

Naive CD8 T cells were sorted as CD8+CD4-CCR7+CD45RA+. This clonotype has a count of ten or more. Antigen specificity is unknown. Listed TCR primers and previously described methods were used for bulk TCR libraries. In TCRdb, the PCR reads were re-called with MiXCR into one record per CDR3 protein. The data hold under 600,000 distinct CDR3 sequences, with about 26% observed a single time. V was cut by 6 bases and J by 5 bases, with 13 bases left in between. Per germline, CDR1 MNHEY and CDR2 SVGEGT. The CDR3 sequence is 13 residues long. V usage is TRBV6-2 or TRBV6-3 and J usage is TRBJ2-5; D could derive from TRBD1 or TRBD2 (5 bases each). Sample: naive CD8+ T cells from blood, with Jurkat cell RNA spiked in. Subset given: FACS-sorted CD8+CD4-CCR7+CD45RA+ naive T cells. This receptor was taken from a human donor in good health. Some libraries in this study had Jurkat cell RNA spiked in. The CDR3 sequence is CASSDLGDETQYF. CDR3 bases: TGTGCCAGCAGCGACCTGGGGGATGAGACCCAGTACTTC.